The sequence of this T cell receptor (beta chain) was determined in a study of T-cell memory formation after mild COVID-19. The CDR3 consists of 12 residues. Trimming removed 4 bases at V and 15 bases at J, with 13 bases between. Germline V CDR1 and CDR2: SEHNR, FQNEAQ (reference sequence). TCRdb analysed the 5' RACE reads with MiXCR anew, one entry per CDR3 protein. In the table there are approximately 100,000 distinct CDR3 sequences, roughly 11% of which are singletons. This clonotype showed up just a few times. Material: PBMCs or a T cell subset sorted from them (not recorded which). This clonotype originated in a young man who had mild COVID-19 (a few samples of this study predate the infection). Cell type and time point are not known. The chain carries TRBV7-9 and TRBJ2-6; the D gene is possibly TRBD2 (5 bases). CDR3 region: CASSSGTGSLTF. CDR3 sequence (DNA): TGTGCCAGCAGCTCGGGAACCGGGTCCCTGACTTTC.